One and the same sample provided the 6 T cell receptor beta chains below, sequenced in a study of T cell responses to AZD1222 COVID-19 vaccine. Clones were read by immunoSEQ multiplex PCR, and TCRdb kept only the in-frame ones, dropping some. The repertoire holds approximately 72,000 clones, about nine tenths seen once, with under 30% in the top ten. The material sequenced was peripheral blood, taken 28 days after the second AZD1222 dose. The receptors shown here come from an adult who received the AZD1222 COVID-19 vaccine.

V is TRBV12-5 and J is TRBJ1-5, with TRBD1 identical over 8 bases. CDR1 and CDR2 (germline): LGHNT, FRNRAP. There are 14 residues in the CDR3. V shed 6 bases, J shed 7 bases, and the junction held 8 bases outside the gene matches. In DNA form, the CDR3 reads TGTGCTAGTGGGGATCAGGGGGCAGGGCAGCCCCAGCATTTT. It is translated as CASGDQGAGQPQHF.

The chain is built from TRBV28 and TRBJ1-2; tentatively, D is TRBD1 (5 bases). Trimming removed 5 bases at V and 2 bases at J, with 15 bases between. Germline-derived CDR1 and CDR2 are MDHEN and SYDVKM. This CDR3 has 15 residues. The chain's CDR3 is CASSGTGGLNYGYTF. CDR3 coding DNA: TGTGCCAGCAGTGGGACGGGAGGTTTAAACTATGGCTACACCTTC.

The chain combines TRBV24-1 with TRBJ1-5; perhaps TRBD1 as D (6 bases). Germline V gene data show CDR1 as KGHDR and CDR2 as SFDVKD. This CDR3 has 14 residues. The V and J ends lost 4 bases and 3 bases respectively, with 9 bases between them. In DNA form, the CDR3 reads TGTGCCACCAGTGACCGACAGGCCAATCAGCCCCAGCATTTT. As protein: CATSDRQANQPQHF.

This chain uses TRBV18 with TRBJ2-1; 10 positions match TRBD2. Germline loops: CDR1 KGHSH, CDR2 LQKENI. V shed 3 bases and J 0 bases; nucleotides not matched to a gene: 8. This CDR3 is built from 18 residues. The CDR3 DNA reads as TGTGCCAGCTCACCTTTAGCTAGCGGGAGTTCCTCCTACAATGAGCAGTTCTTC. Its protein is CASSPLASGSSSYNEQFF.

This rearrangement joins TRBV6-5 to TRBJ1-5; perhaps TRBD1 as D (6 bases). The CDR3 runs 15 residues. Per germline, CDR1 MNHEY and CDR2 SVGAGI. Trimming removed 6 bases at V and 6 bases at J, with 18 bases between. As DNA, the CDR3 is TGTGCCAGCAGCCCCTCAGGGAAGGGGGGTCAGCCCCAGCATTTT. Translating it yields CASSPSGKGGQPQHF.

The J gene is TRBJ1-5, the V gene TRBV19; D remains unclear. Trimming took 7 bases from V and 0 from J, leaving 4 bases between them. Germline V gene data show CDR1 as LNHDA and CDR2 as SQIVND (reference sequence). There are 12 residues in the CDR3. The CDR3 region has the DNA TGTGCCAGTACGGGTAGCAATCAGCCCCAGCATTTT. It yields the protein CASTGSNQPQHF.